This TCR beta chain was captured by sequencing in a study of blood T cell repertoires in COVID-19. On the study more broadly: The cDNA or gDNA used as material had been derived from T cells, B-cell-depleted T cells, or PBMCs.

In the original processing: By means of reference gene primer amplification, nucleated cell counts were estimated. The assay was immunoSEQ multiplex PCR, and TCRdb's table has in-frame clones only and misses some. From that table come the V and J calls and clone size; the DNA was used to work out D and trimming. The sample includes about 260,000 clones, roughly 88% seen only once; the top ten take 0.7%. Sequencing was performed on peripheral blood. This sequence originates from a human donor in a cohort sampled during active COVID-19.

CDR3 residues: CASSRDRVSGNTIYF. CDR3 sequence (DNA): TGTGCCAGCAGCCGGGACAGGGTCTCTGGAAACACCATATATTTT. J is TRBJ1-3 and V is TRBV6-5; TRBD1 matches 9 bases. The CDR3 is made up of 15 amino acids. V dropped 6 bases and J dropped 0; count of bases not matched to a gene: 3. Germline V gene lookup returns CDR1 MNHEY and CDR2 SVGAGI.